The sequence of this T cell receptor beta chain was determined in a study of T cell responses to AZD1222 COVID-19 vaccine. Findings and limits, study-wide: Among vaccine-associated CD4 TCRs, coverage spanned spike, with dominance at 160-218 and 743-854. Seropositivity was recorded at baseline in only 6 or 7 AZD1222 recipients. Most donors were white British and more were female, and clonal diversity was possibly underestimated.

Assay: immunoSEQ multiplex PCR; the TCRdb copy retains only in-frame clones and omits some. The sample lists roughly 150,000 clones, just over 90% seen once, with 1% to 1.5% in the top ten. The V end lost 0 bases, the J end lost 4 bases, and 9 bases lay between the germline ends. CDR3 size: 14 residues. Looked up from germline, CDR1 is MNHEY and CDR2 is SVGAGI. In regard to this clone: The antigen is undetermined.

It was second doses at about 4 or about 12 weeks that were pooled. This TCR was sampled from an adult who received the AZD1222 COVID-19 vaccine. The V and J genes are TRBV6-5 and TRBJ2-5; the D gene is possibly TRBD2 (5 bases). Sequenced material: peripheral blood, taken 28 days after the second AZD1222 dose. CDR3 nucleotides: TGTGCCAGCAGTTACTCGACTATACCAGAGACCCAGTACTTC. It is translated as CASSYSTIPETQYF.